This T cell receptor beta chain was observed in a study of cytomegalovirus exposure and HLA in healthy donors (dated by TCRdb to about 2017). Background on the whole study: According to an earlier analysis of a few hundred of the donors, about 179 million T cells yielded 95 million to 140 million unique TCR beta sequences and roughly 280 Gb of sequence data. Because of strong linkage in the cohort, roughly five DR-DQ haplotypes were treated as single units for association and clustering. Both class I and class II loci were covered by HLA typing, at four-digit resolution. All discovery cohort repertoires had been generated on a single sequencing platform. The genetic ancestry cluster associated with self-reported Caucasian donors included 80% to 90% of the 350 to 500 genotyped donors. A later genetic analysis took genome-wide SNP genotypes for about 65% of the roughly 670 donors and used that subset as a discovery cohort. Donor age, sex, ethnicity and CMV serostatus were compiled alongside the repertoire data. The number of donors typed differed by locus, with about 629-630 for A, B, C, DRB1 and DQB1, 522 for DQA1, about 610 for DPA1, and over 400 for DPB1. The T cell repertoires of some 700 subjects were profiled by immunosequencing and related to cytomegalovirus serostatus. A later analysis re-examined previously published TCR beta repertoires from 610 or so donors and added high-resolution HLA genotyping to investigate patterns of TCR occurrence. Rather than using new phenotypic data, the later analysis identified candidate immune exposures from TCR beta sequences and from how often those sequences occurred across donors. An early release covering just under 650 HLA-typed donors comprised around 300 gigabases of sequencing data and around 80 million unique TCR sequences. Besides the first cohort of more than 650 subjects, a separate validation cohort made up of 95 to 150 different subjects was used. To predict cytomegalovirus infection status, the study combined high-throughput TCR immunosequencing, statistical association of individual TCRs with disease status, and machine learning. Among a few hundred genotyped donors of the cohort, an average of approximately 230,000 unique TCR beta nucleotide sequences were sequenced per donor, around 20% of them non-productive. The aim of the study was to test whether cataloging public T cell receptors could identify signatures of past pathogen exposure. An earlier analysis of about 600 of the donors used high-throughput TCR beta sequencing to judge whether each TCR beta V gene segment behaved as functional or pseudogenic. What the study reported, not specific to this receptor: The classifier was reported to diagnose cytomegalovirus status with high specificity and sensitivity in both the original cohort and the validation cohort. A few of the identified cytomegalovirus-associated TCR beta chains were confirmed in vitro to be specific for cytomegalovirus antigens. According to a later analysis, most CMV-associated TCR beta chains appeared to be HLA-restricted, and the HLA associations seemed to be driven largely by CMV exposure. A further reported finding was that TCR beta sequences accurately predicted the HLA-A and HLA-B alleles for most subjects in the first cohort. In an earlier analysis of approximately 600 of the donors, most TCR beta V segments were observed in productive rearrangements about 87% or about 30% of the time, broadly matching IMGT annotations. Assigning TCR associations to individual alleles was difficult when HLA alleles, especially DR and DQ, strongly co-occurred. A later analysis reported that several top co-occurrence clusters appeared linked to parvovirus B19, influenza, CMV and Epstein-Barr virus. Linkage disequilibrium might explain the correlated functional status among segregating V segments, but an unknown experimental factor could not be excluded. Because the 87-base-pair reads could not distinguish some IMGT-functional V segments, including TRBV6-2 and TRBV6-3, those segments were excluded. It was suggested by the authors that the approach could potentially be generalized to other disease states and immunological phenotypes. Presence/absence analyses assumed roughly uniform sequencing depth across donors, an assumption that may not hold. In a later genetic analysis, a missense DCLRE1C variant was associated with V-gene and J-gene trimming of TCR beta chains, and the association was replicated in an independent cohort. Compared with the roughly 670-donor mean, donors in an Asian-associated ancestry cluster had fewer N-insertions in productive TCRs, according to a later genetic analysis. Because HLA typing was missing for some donors at each locus, association tests included only the typed subset. According to a later analysis, TCR association rates differed among HLA loci, with DRB1 alleles showing the most associated TCRs and HLA-C alleles showing the fewest. A later analysis associated 15,000 or so TCR beta sequences with specific HLA alleles at a false discovery rate of 0.05. Some 16 rarely observed V segments, including chromosome 9 orphons, were excluded from the earlier analysis of a few hundred of the donors because counts were too low. A cluster of highly shared sequence variants was judged likely to be a technical artifact of the sequencing pipeline. For the cohort, immune exposure information was limited to CMV serostatus. A total of 164 TCR beta chains were listed by the study as associated with cytomegalovirus. Most TCR sequences were seen in very few donors, while some public TCRs were found in many individuals. This cohort had only TCR beta chains sequenced, and the lack of alpha or paired-chain data limited which features could be detected. In a later analysis, HLA-associated TCR beta chains were found to be more clonally expanded and to have lower generation probabilities than equally common non-associated chains.

The cohort was made up of 666 healthy bone marrow donors. At the time of sampling, every cohort member was nominally healthy, though immune exposures that went unrecorded were likely present. The donor tested CMV seronegative and was one of the 352 seronegative cohort members. Each donor provided a peripheral blood sample, and peripheral blood mononuclear cells were used for TCR beta sequencing. The Qiagen DNeasy Blood Extraction Kit was used to extract genomic DNA from the blood cell samples. Counted from cysteine to phenylalanine, this CDR3 has 15 amino acids. Just the 45-base CDR3 DNA is kept, in frame starting at base 1. Trimming removed 4 bases from V and 8 bases from J; the gene matches leave 7 bases unexplained. CDR1 LGHNT and CDR2 FRNRAP are derived from the germline V gene. The library was built by means of the immunoSEQ multiplex PCR assay. For the multiplex PCR, a mixture combining 60 forward primers for TCR Vbeta segments and 13 reverse primers for TCR Jbeta segments was used. The CDR3 region of rearranged TCR beta genes was amplified from genomic DNA by a multiplex PCR assay. The amplified TCR beta libraries were sequenced on the Illumina HiSeq System as 87-base-pair reads. As for the authors' bioinformatics: In a later analysis, some 80 million unique TCR beta chains were counted across the approximately 640 repertoires, and around 11 million of these chains were shared by at least two donors. To remove PCR and sequencing errors, raw reads were error-corrected and collapsed into unique sequences using a nearest-neighbor algorithm that merged closely related sequences. Alignment of CDR3 sequences to IMGT reference sequences was used to assign V, D and J gene segments. Each retained sequence needed at least a six-nucleotide match to both a V gene segment and a J gene segment. Rearrangements were called productive when the CDR3 lacked stop codons and stayed in frame with V and J; all others were non-productive. CDR3 was defined by IMGT convention, running from the second conserved V-encoded cysteine to the conserved J-encoded phenylalanine. The earlier analysis of about 610 of the donors excluded sequences that lacked an unambiguous match to a single V gene segment. An earlier analysis of several hundred of the donors classified V segments as functional when productive rearrangements were above 56.7% and as segregating when the standard deviation between donors was above 5%. A statistical classification framework was built to diagnose cytomegalovirus status from the catalog of TCR beta chain sequences. In a later analysis, V and J genes were assigned by comparing TCR nucleotide sequences against IMGT/GENE-DB human TR gene sequences. In a later analysis, CDR3 sequences and most-parsimonious VDJ recombination scenarios were assigned using the TCRdist pipeline. In a later analysis, each TCR beta chain was defined by its CDR3 amino acid sequence together with its V-gene family, and reads lacking a unique V-gene family were excluded. As a way to deal with suspected cross-contamination and a sequencing artifact, a later analysis dropped approximately 590 nucleotide sequences that were highly shared and had low generation probability. A later analysis calculated a clonal expansion index for each public chain from normalized within-repertoire ranks of inferred template counts. In a later analysis, generation probabilities were computed with a VDJ recombination model fitted to out-of-frame rearrangements, and the resulting probabilities were checked against IGoR. Hypergeometric tests were used in a later analysis to score TCR-TCR, TCR-HLA and TCR-CMV co-occurrence, with a repertoire-size bias correction applied to the TCR pairs. False discovery rates were estimated in a later analysis by permuting HLA or CMV assignments 20 times. In a later analysis, co-occurring TCRs were grouped using DBSCAN, with TCRdist sequence similarity added in when clustering inside HLA-allele-positive subsets. For co-occurrence clustering, repertoires with fewer than 30,000 or more than 120,000 public chains were excluded, along with about five repertoires with anomalous nucleotide sharing. Entries here come from immuneACCESS through TCRdb and include only in-frame sequences with V and J called. Some clones fail to appear in such tables; in the studies checked, an unresolved V gene covers under half of the shortfall, and the cause of the remainder is unknown. Clone size and V and J calls were adopted from that table, with D and trimming inferred from the DNA. Counted in this sample were approximately 120,000 clones; 70% to 85% of them appeared once. Together, the top ten hold about 3.3% of the sample.

This clone appeared a few times. It lacks a known antigen. Per-base qualities were not stored, and no clone one base away is much larger. Recombination linked TRBV12-5 to TRBJ2-1; TRBD2 matches 11 bases in the middle. Specimen: PBMCs. The origin of this receptor is a woman aged 50 to 60 in good health and CMV-seronegative. The CDR3 protein sequence reads: CASGSGTSGGDEQFF. The bases are TGTGCTAGTGGTTCCGGGACTAGCGGCGGGGATGAGCAGTTCTTC.